This T cell receptor beta chain was sequenced in a study of T cell repertoires in cytomegalovirus infection (dated by TCRdb to about 2019). Context from the whole study: Peptide stimulations targeted recently identified HLA-C-restricted CMV epitopes, whose presentation resists viral immunomodulation, together with well-studied HLA-B-restricted epitopes. Donor HLA type was relevant to the analysis, as public TCR beta signatures indicated carriage of CMV infection together with the matching HLA type. Results and caveats for the whole study, not just this receptor: In both this cohort and an independent roughly 330-donor cohort, the cumulative frequency of public TCR beta family members distinguished carriers of CMV infection plus the relevant HLA type. The ex vivo response was dominated by HLA-C-restricted CMV-specific TCR beta clonotypes, and the single most frequent clonotype in two of eight donors was supplied by these HLA-C-restricted clonotypes.

TCRdb shows the sequencer as Illumina HiSeq 1500. TCRdb reprocessed the public reads (quality trimming at Q25 with fastp, clone calling with MiXCR) and kept in-frame beta chains. Every distinct CDR3 protein forms one entry, paired with its most common genes and DNA. Within this sample are tens of thousands of distinct CDR3 sequences, with 24% of them counted one time only. The biggest ten clones account for around 50% of the sample. Its CDR3 holds 13 amino acids, cysteine through phenylalanine. CDR3 DNA only is kept here, 39 bases in frame from base 1. Looking up the germline V gene yields CDR1 SGHRS and CDR2 YFSETQ. This clonotype was picked up many times. No antigen is known for it. Relative to the germline gene, one junction end is altered; a read error may explain this. The sample's treatment or condition, from its label and the paper: in vitro stimulation with specific CMV peptide epitopes to enrich CMV-specific T cells.

Specimen: CD8+ T cells from cultured PBMCs, collected from culture after CMV antigen stimulation. The receptor comes from a human donor in good health (CMV status not recorded). Some clones in this sample may be carry-over from other donors' samples. The sequence is built from TRBV5-1 and TRBJ2-7; the D gene is not confidently resolved. The CDR3 region: CASSLESSYEQYF. The sequence in DNA is TGTGCCAGCAGCTTAGAGTCCTCCTACGAGCAGTACTTC.